These 20 T cell receptor beta chains were sequenced from one sample in a study of shared clonotypes between healthy human individuals (dated by TCRdb to between 2020 and 2021). CD8 naive samples were obtained by positive selection for CCR7 among CD45RO-negative cells, yielding a CD45RA+CCR7+ population from which TemRA cells were excluded. The protocol used for the library was the immunoSEQ multiplex PCR assay. Drawn from immuneACCESS, this table holds only the in-frame rearrangements with V and J called that TCRdb kept. Clones are partly lost; checked studies trace under half to an unresolved V gene and leave the rest unexplained. Present in this sample are some 2 million clones, 85% to 95% of which were seen just once. Roughly 1% of the sample comes from the top ten. Sequenced material: naive CD8+ T cells sorted from blood. The intended sense of this specimen's cell subset or site label: CD45RA+CCR7+. The receptors come from a young man in good health.

This chain connects TRBV2 to TRBJ2-7; TRBD1 agrees at 10 bases. Germline lookup yields CDR1 SNHLY and CDR2 FYNNEI. Trimming removed 6 bases from V and 3 bases from J; junction bases left unmatched: 8. The CDR3 loop spans 15 amino acids. The CDR3 protein is CASSEDRGFYYEQYF. The CDR3, as DNA: TGTGCCAGCAGCGAGGACAGGGGGTTCTACTACGAGCAGTACTTC.

The chain combines TRBV30 with TRBJ1-4, with a tentative D call TRBD1 (5 bases). V gave up 2 bases and J gave up 4 bases, with 14 bases separating them. CDR3 length equals 15 residues. Germline CDR1 reads GTSNPN; CDR2 reads SVGIG (reference sequence). The CDR3 region is CAWSNHDSFNEKLFF. The DNA for the CDR3 is TGTGCCTGGAGTAATCACGACAGTTTTAATGAAAAACTGTTTTTT. Combining the CDR3 with reference TRBV30 and TRBJ1-4 gives the whole variable domain SQTIHQWPATLVQPVGSPLSLECTVEGTSNPNLYWYRQAAGRGLQLLFYSVGIGQISSEVPQNLSASRPQDRQFILSSKKLLLSDSGFYLCAWSNHDSFNEKLFFGSGTQLSVL.

The V gene is TRBV5-1, the J gene TRBJ1-2; 9 bases are shared with TRBD1. CDR1 is SGHRS, CDR2 YFSETQ, per germline. The V and J ends lost 3 bases and 2 bases, in that order; junction bases with no gene match: 5. The CDR3 is 15 residues long. CDR3 loop: CASSWDRAWNYGYTF. The CDR3 bases are TGCGCCAGCAGCTGGGACAGGGCTTGGAACTATGGCTACACCTTC.

V usage is TRBV27 and J usage is TRBJ2-2, with a weak D call TRBD1 (5 bases). CDR3 length equals 16 residues. Per germline, CDR1 MNHEY and CDR2 SMNVEV (reference sequence). V was shortened by 0 bases and J by 4 bases, with 12 bases between the two germline ends. CDR3 in amino acids: CASSLSGPGFTGELFF. The CDR3 bases are TGTGCCAGCAGTTTATCGGGGCCGGGTTTCACCGGGGAGCTGTTTTTT.

V gene TRBV4-3 combines with J gene TRBJ2-7, with D perhaps matching TRBD1 (5 bases). Deletions cut 0 bases from V and 3 bases from J, with 15 bases between. The CDR3 covers 16 residues. Germline assignment: CDR1 LGHNA and CDR2 YSLEER. The CDR3 bases are TGCGCCAGCAGCCAAGATTTAGGGGTACTGGACTACGAGCAGTACTTC. Amino acids: CASSQDLGVLDYEQYF.

This chain joins TRBV10-3 and TRBJ2-5; D not resolved. The CDR3 is made up of 14 amino acids. The V end was cut by 0 bases, the J end by 5 bases, with 10 bases between. The germline V gene has CDR1 ENHRY and CDR2 SYGVKD. For the CDR3, the DNA is TGTGCCATCAGTGAGTCGATATTGGGGGAGACCCAGTACTTC. It translates to CAISESILGETQYF.

This clone was counted between two and nine times. This rearrangement joins TRBV4-1 to TRBJ1-6; D call uncertain. Per the germline V gene, CDR1 is MGHRA and CDR2 is YSYEKL. V gave up 3 bases and J gave up 9 bases, with 12 bases separating them. The CDR3 length is 14 residues. CDR3 coding DNA: TGCGCCAGCAGCCAGGTGGGGAGCATTTCACCCCTCCACTTT. It translates to CASSQVGSISPLHF.

The J gene is TRBJ2-5, the V gene TRBV9, with D unclear. V was pared by 0 bases and J by 4 bases, with 7 bases between. The CDR3 has 13 residues. Per the germline V gene, CDR1 is SGDLS and CDR2 is YYNGEE. Here the CDR3 reads CASSVVWGETQYF. For the CDR3, the DNA is TGTGCCAGCAGCGTAGTCTGGGGAGAGACCCAGTACTTC.

CDR3 sequence (DNA): TGTGCCAGCAGTGAAGCCCCCTGGGCGGGAGACGCGCATGAGCAGTTCTTC. It is translated as CASSEAPWAGDAHEQFF. The J gene is TRBJ2-1, the V gene TRBV6-1; 7 nucleotides line up with TRBD2. CDR1 and CDR2 from the germline V gene are MNHNS and SASEGT. After removal of 0 bases from V and 8 bases from J, the junction contained 13 bases not matched to a gene. CDR3 length: 17 amino acids.

On this clone itself: The same CDR3 can be traced to other DNA sequences in this sample. The chain is built from TRBV19 and TRBJ1-2; 8 positions match TRBD1. V was pared by 5 bases and J by 5 bases, with 4 bases of the junction left unmatched. CDR3 length: 13 residues. CDR1 is LNHDA, CDR2 SQIVND, per germline (reference sequence). CDR3 sequence: CASSARTGYGYTF. DNA of the CDR3: TGTGCCAGTAGTGCCCGGACAGGGTATGGCTACACCTTC.

Comment on this clone: Other nucleotide sequences from this sample produce the same CDR3. The rearrangement uses TRBV27 and TRBJ2-7; D is unresolved. Trimming took off 3 bases at V and 0 bases at J, with 6 bases between the two ends. Germline V gene data show CDR1 as MNHEY and CDR2 as SMNVEV (reference sequence). CDR3 length: 13 amino acids. This CDR3 is CASSFTSSYEQYF. DNA of the CDR3: TGTGCCAGCAGTTTTACCAGCTCCTACGAGCAGTACTTC.

CDR3 coding DNA: TGTGCCAGCAGCGGACAGGAAGGGATGAACACTGAAGCTTTCTTT. Translating gives CASSGQEGMNTEAFF. J is TRBJ1-1 and V is TRBV9; D is perhaps TRBD1 (6 bases). Germline CDR1 SGDLS, CDR2 YYNGEE. V dropped 3 bases and J dropped 0 bases, with 12 bases sitting between them. This CDR3 is 15 amino acids long.

The rearrangement links TRBV30 to TRBJ2-5; 9 nucleotides match TRBD1. The CDR3 is 15 residues long. J lost 2 bases, V lost 4 bases, and 8 bases had no gene match. The germline V gene has CDR1 GTSNPN and CDR2 SVGIG (reference sequence). This CDR3 is CAWNPGTGNQETQYF. The CDR3 DNA sequence: TGTGCCTGGAACCCCGGGACAGGGAATCAAGAGACCCAGTACTTC.

The chain couples TRBV11-2 to TRBJ2-3; no definite D call. The CDR3 length is 14 residues. Germline V CDR1 and CDR2: SGHAT, FQNNGV. V lost 0 bases and J 0 bases, leaving 4 bases between the germline ends. CDR3 coding DNA: TGTGCCAGCAGCTTAGATACCAGCACAGATACGCAGTATTTT. Translating gives CASSLDTSTDTQYF.

This clone was counted once. The identical CDR3 is also encoded by other nucleotide sequences in the sample. The V call is TRBV5-6, the J call TRBJ2-7; D might be TRBD2 (5 bases). Germline V lookup: CDR1 SGHDT, CDR2 YYEEEE. The CDR3 covers 14 residues. Trimming took 0 bases from V and 5 from J, leaving 12 bases between them. The CDR3 loop reads CASSLGLARDEQYF. The CDR3 bases are TGTGCCAGCAGCTTGGGTCTAGCTCGGGACGAGCAGTACTTC.

The chain recombines TRBV11-2 with TRBJ2-7, with 9 bases that match TRBD2. Germline lookup yields CDR1 SGHAT and CDR2 FQNNGV. CDR3 length: 14 residues. With 5 bases clipped from V and 2 bases from J, the junction kept 4 bases outside the gene matches. CDR3 bases: TGTGCCAGCAGCCCTGGACTAGCGCCCTACGAGCAGTACTTC. It is translated as CASSPGLAPYEQYF.

The rearrangement uses TRBV10-3 and TRBJ1-2; D call uncertain. V shed 0 bases and J shed 4 bases, with 9 bases lying between them. The CDR3 is 14 amino acids. Germline V gives CDR1 ENHRY, CDR2 SYGVKD. CDR3 loop: CAISESNPRYGYTF. CDR3 bases: TGTGCCATCAGTGAGTCGAATCCGCGCTATGGCTACACCTTC.

The chain joins TRBV10-1 to TRBJ2-2; 9 bases map to TRBD2. V shed 2 bases and J 0 bases; nucleotides not matched to a gene: 4. The CDR3 covers 17 residues. Germline V gene sequence: CDR1 WNHNN, CDR2 SYGVQD (reference sequence). CDR3 protein: CASSEDLAGPNTGELFF. In nucleotides, the CDR3 is TGCGCCAGCAGTGAGGACCTAGCGGGACCGAACACCGGGGAGCTGTTTTTT.

V usage is TRBV4-3 and J usage is TRBJ2-7; a weak D match, TRBD2 (5 bases). The CDR3 sequence is 18 residues long. Germline lookup yields CDR1 LGHNA and CDR2 YSLEER. V was shortened by 0 bases and J by 0 bases, with 18 bases between the two germline ends. The CDR3, as DNA: TGCGCCAGCAGCCAAGATAACAACGGTCGGGGAAGCTCCTACGAGCAGTACTTC. Amino acid sequence: CASSQDNNGRGSSYEQYF.

The genes are TRBV4-2 and TRBJ1-1; D not resolved. The CDR3 contains 14 residues. Trimming removed 0 bases at V and 4 bases at J, with 9 bases between. CDR1 is LGHNA and CDR2 is YNFKEQ in the germline V gene. The CDR3 coding sequence is TGTGCCAGCAGCCAAGATAGGGTACTCACTGAAGCTTTCTTT. Its protein product is CASSQDRVLTEAFF.